Sequencing of this TCR beta chain was carried out in a study of blood T cell repertoires in COVID-19. Study-wide background: Both acute and convalescent COVID-19 samples were obtained from the United States, Italy and Spain.

The V gene lost 5 bases and the J gene lost 3 bases, with 8 bases spanning the gap. This CDR3 is built from 13 residues. Each participant's cohort was designated according to participant-reported clinical history. Symptom resolution, clearance, or two negative PCRs marked donors in Cohort 3 as recovered. Profiled with immunoSEQ multiplex PCR; TCRdb holds only in-frame clones, not every one. The top ten clones hold more than 0.95% of a sample with some 400,000 clones, 85% to 90% of them seen once. Sequences were obtained from PBMCs or T cells enriched from blood (not recorded which). The chain carries TRBV12-3 or TRBV12-4 and TRBJ1-5; a weak D match, TRBD1 (5 bases). The TCR originated in a man aged 25-40 years who had recovered from COVID-19. The CDR3 here is CASSPGNNQPQHF. CDR3 sequence (DNA): TGTGCCAGCAGTCCAGGGAACAATCAGCCCCAGCATTTT.